Listed below are T cell receptor beta chains from one sample, sequenced in a study of identical twins. TCRdb reanalysed the 5' RACE reads using MiXCR and keeps one entry per CDR3 protein. The sample contains 1.5 million to 2 million distinct CDR3 sequences, about 32% of which appear only once. The sequencing sample was made of cord blood. Receptors originate from a newborn girl in good health. Each CDR3 is given with its conserved first and last residue. A D gene is named only where the DNA matches it firmly. Clone size is shown for a subset of rows, as once, few, many or a class of expanded clone.

size,V,J,D,CDR3,DNA
-,TRBV28,TRBJ1-4,TRBD1,CASTSGGAVGEKLFF,TGTGCCAGCACGTCAGGGGGCGCGGTCGGTGAAAAACTGTTTTTT
-,TRBV20-1,TRBJ2-7,TRBD2,CSAKGGGRSYNEQYF,TGCAGTGCTAAAGGCGGGGGGCGCTCCTACAATGAGCAGTACTTC
-,TRBV20-1,TRBJ2-1,TRBD1,CSASGPGTGSYNEQFF,TGCAGTGCTAGCGGACCCGGGACAGGGTCCTACAATGAGCAGTTCTTC
-,TRBV7-9,TRBJ1-1,-,CASSLEFGGQAFF,TGTGCCAGCAGCTTAGAATTTGGGGGCCAAGCTTTCTTT
many,TRBV7-9,TRBJ2-5,TRBD2,CASSFTRLAGYSGETQYF,TGTGCCAGCAGCTTTACCCGACTAGCGGGATATTCGGGAGAGACCCAGTACTTC
many,TRBV3-1,TRBJ2-3,-,CASSQVSRLASDTQYF,TGTGCCAGCAGCCAAGTGTCAAGGCTAGCATCCGATACGCAGTATTTT
many,TRBV29-1,TRBJ2-7,-,CSVEDPTRSYEQYF,TGCAGCGTTGAAGATCCGACCCGTTCCTACGAGCAGTACTTC
-,TRBV12-5,TRBJ1-2,-,CASGLLRVTYGYTF,TGTGCTAGTGGTTTGCTCAGGGTCACCTATGGCTACACCTTC
-,TRBV14,TRBJ1-2,TRBD1,CASSQAGQGALYGYTF,TGTGCCAGCAGCCAAGCGGGACAGGGGGCCCTCTATGGCTACACCTTC
few,TRBV20-1,TRBJ1-2,TRBD1,CSARSGQEINGYTF,TGCAGTGCTAGATCGGGACAGGAGATAAATGGCTACACCTTC
-,TRBV15,TRBJ2-5,-,CATSRDYPGEQYF,TGTGCCACCAGCAGAGATTATCCAGGGGAGCAGTACTTC
few,TRBV7-2,TRBJ1-5,-,CASSLSLRGIGNQPQHF,TGTGCCAGCAGCTTAAGCTTACGGGGTATCGGCAATCAGCCCCAGCATTTT
-,TRBV27,TRBJ2-1,-,CASSPGELNEQFF,TGTGCCAGCAGTCCAGGGGAGTTGAATGAGCAGTTCTTC
few,TRBV20-1,TRBJ1-4,-,CSAARQLQNEKLFF,TGCAGTGCCGCTCGACAGCTACAGAATGAAAAACTGTTTTTT
-,TRBV14,TRBJ1-4,-,CASSPHSSTNEKLFF,TGTGCCAGCAGCCCCCACAGTTCGACTAATGAAAAACTGTTTTTT
-,TRBV5-1,TRBJ1-4,TRBD1,CASSRTARQGDEKLFF,TGCGCCAGCAGCAGAACAGCGAGACAGGGGGATGAAAAACTGTTTTTT
few,TRBV27,TRBJ2-7,-,CASSFQSVGVTEQYF,TGTGCCAGCAGTTTTCAGTCGGTGGGGGTAACCGAGCAGTACTTC
-,TRBV10-3,TRBJ2-7,TRBD2,CAIRIGTSGGIWSYEQYF,TGTGCCATCAGAATCGGGACTAGCGGGGGTATATGGTCCTACGAGCAGTACTTC
-,TRBV20-1,TRBJ2-3,TRBD2,CSARGGLVGDTQYF,TGCAGTGCTAGGGGGGGACTAGTCGGGGATACGCAGTATTTT
-,TRBV4-1,TRBJ2-5,-,CASSPIGTPQETQYF,TGCGCCAGCAGCCCAATAGGGACTCCCCAAGAGACCCAGTACTTC
-,TRBV12-3/TRBV12-4,TRBJ1-2,-,CASSLIAYGYTF,TGTGCCAGCAGTTTAATCGCCTATGGCTACACCTTC
-,TRBV12-3/TRBV12-4,TRBJ2-7,TRBD1,CASSNPWTGGYNEQYF,TGTGCCAGCAGTAACCCCTGGACAGGGGGCTACAATGAGCAGTACTTC
once,TRBV25-1,TRBJ2-5,TRBD1,CASSETGALQETQYF,TGTGCCAGCAGTGAAACAGGGGCTCTCCAAGAGACCCAGTACTTC
-,TRBV20-1,TRBJ2-7,TRBD2,CSARDPWQLAGGGYNEQYF,TGCAGTGCTAGAGATCCCTGGCAACTAGCGGGGGGAGGCTACAATGAGCAGTACTTC
-,TRBV2,TRBJ2-2,TRBD2,CASILGLAGPPNTGELFF,TGTGCCAGCATTCTCGGACTAGCGGGTCCTCCGAACACCGGGGAGCTGTTTTTT
few,TRBV4-2,TRBJ2-5,-,CASSQGAGWETQYF,TGTGCCAGCAGCCAAGGAGCAGGATGGGAGACCCAGTACTTC
few,TRBV5-5,TRBJ2-5,-,CASSLVNQLIGVATQYF,TGTGCCAGCAGCCTTGTCAATCAGTTGATTGGGGTGGCGACCCAGTACTTC
-,TRBV29-1,TRBJ2-5,TRBD2,CSGGLAGAGEQYF,TGCAGCGGGGGACTAGCGGGGGCCGGTGAGCAGTACTTC
-,TRBV2,TRBJ1-2,TRBD1,CASSGQGNGGYTF,TGTGCCAGCAGTGGACAGGGGAATGGTGGCTACACCTTC
-,TRBV20-1,TRBJ2-3,TRBD2,CSAVGWEGVDTQYF,TGCAGTGCCGTCGGGTGGGAGGGTGTAGATACGCAGTATTTT